The sequence of this TCR gamma chain was determined in a study of intestinal T cells in coeliac disease (dated by TCRdb to 2020 to 2021). Describing the broader study: In the TRG cohort, the mean age of coeliac patients was 15 to 16 years compared with approximately 57 years for controls, so the coeliac patients were much younger than the controls. The TCR-delta (TRD) cohort comprised duodenal biopsies from some eleven coeliac disease patients and some eleven non-coeliac controls. Duodenal biopsies from around 35 coeliac disease patients and around 21 non-coeliac controls made up a second, larger TCR-gamma (TRG) cohort. What the authors observed across the whole study: There was no way to tell repeated CDR3 amino acid sequences apart from PCR duplicates. A significant age difference was observed between coeliac and control groups, although significant classification was not yielded by an age-split analysis. TRD kmer-based clustering correctly classified all 20 or so biopsies in training, with a reported leave-one-out accuracy of about 91%. Clustering based on TRG put 51 of 54 biopsies (roughly 94%) in the right class, and the reported leave-one-out accuracy was about 87%. FFPE-derived DNA was found to be relatively degraded, and loss of a proportion of TCR sequences in each sample was likely caused by this degradation.

Genomic DNA was extracted with the QIAamp DNA FFPE tissue kit from ten 5-um FFPE scrolls per case. To test whether coeliac disease can be classified from the TCR repertoire, the study used fully anonymised formalin-fixed paraffin-embedded duodenal biopsies that were not needed for diagnosis. The library came from multiplex PCR. Instrument on record: Ion Torrent PGM. TRG repertoires were amplified from 200 ng of biopsy DNA with the LymphoTrack kit, in which Illumina adapters are carried by the primers. TRG amplicons were cleaned up with AMPure XP beads, measured on a 2100 Bioanalyzer, and combined in equimolar amounts. Sequencing of TRG libraries was performed on an Ion PGM instrument. As for the original processing: FastX discarded any read in which over 10% of nucleotides had a quality score below the third quartile for that patient. Alignment of reads was performed with IMGT/HighV-QUEST so that V, D and J genes were assigned, CDR3 regions were identified and functionality was assessed. Sequences were converted to amino acids, and every sequence predicted to be non-functional was removed. CDR3s were split into kmers with and without positional annotation, PCA was performed on kmer frequencies, and samples were clustered using all 1023 combinations of PCs 1-10. Leave-one-out cross-validation was used to validate the classification, with parameters re-optimised on the remaining samples in each round. Using the vegan R package, Shannon diversity was calculated from repeated random subsamples whose size matched the lowest read count. In TCRdb, clones were called once more from the public reads by CATT, and rows of identical DNA were later combined. Clone size and V and J calls follow TCRdb, not the original study. The sample table holds more than 1,200 gamma-chain clones, of which roughly 56% were seen once. Of the sample, around 5% is held by the ten largest clones.

The count of this clone is one. No cognate antigen has been identified for it. Per-base quality was not reported, and no clone a single base away is much larger than it. A single read counts as weak evidence. CDR1 and CDR2 are read off the germline V gene as EGSNGY and YDSYNSKV. The CDR3 measures 11 amino acids from cysteine to phenylalanine. The entry retains the CDR3 DNA only, 33 bases that are in frame from base 1. Unmatched junction bases come to 11, with V trimmed by 8 bases and J by 10 bases. Specimen: a duodenal biopsy. The chain was built from TRGV2 and TRGJ1 or TRGJ2. The clonotype comes from a human donor with celiac disease. The CDR3: CATLGRAKKLF. The DNA is as follows: TGTGCCACCTTGGGACGGGCAAAGAAACTCTTT.